This paragraph covers one T cell receptor beta chain sequence. These data belong to a study of blood T cells in healthy people across ages. The second PCR ran about 6 to 12 cycles with a sample-barcoded 5' primer and J-beta primers. TCRdb reanalysed the 5' RACE reads using MiXCR and keeps one entry per CDR3 protein. The sample carries about 1,400,000 distinct CDR3 sequences, approximately 63% recorded once. The V segment lost 6 bases and the J segment 2 bases; nucleotides outside the gene matches: 13. Germline V lookup: CDR1 DFQATT, CDR2 SNEGSKA (reference sequence). This CDR3 region has 15 residues. The sequenced material came from blood. The clonotype originates from a man between 18 and 35 years old in good health. The chain has TRBV20-1 and TRBJ2-7; 7 bases map to TRBD1. The CDR3 DNA is TGCAGTGCCCTAGACCAGGACAGGTCTACCTACGAGCAGTACTTC. Residues: CSALDQDRSTYEQYF.